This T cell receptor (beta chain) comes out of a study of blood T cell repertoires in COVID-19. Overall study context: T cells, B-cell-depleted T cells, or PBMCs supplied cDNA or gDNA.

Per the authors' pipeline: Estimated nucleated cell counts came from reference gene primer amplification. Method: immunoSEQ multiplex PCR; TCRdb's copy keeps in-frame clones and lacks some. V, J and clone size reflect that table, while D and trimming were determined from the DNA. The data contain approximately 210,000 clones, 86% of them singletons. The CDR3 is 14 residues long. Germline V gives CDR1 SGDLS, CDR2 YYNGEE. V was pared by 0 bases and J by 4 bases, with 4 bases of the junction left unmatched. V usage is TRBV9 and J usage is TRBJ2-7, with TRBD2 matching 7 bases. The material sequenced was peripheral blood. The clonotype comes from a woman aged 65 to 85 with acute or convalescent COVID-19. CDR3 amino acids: CASSVGLAEYEQYF. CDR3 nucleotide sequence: TGTGCCAGCAGCGTAGGCCTAGCGGAATACGAGCAGTACTTC.